This TCR beta chain comes out of a study of cytomegalovirus exposure and HLA in healthy donors. As for the study in general: An early release of data contained approximately 80 million unique TCRs, which came from HLA-typed donors.

PCR amplification relied on 60 Vbeta primers (plus 13 Jbeta primers). Sequenced by immunoSEQ multiplex PCR; TCRdb stores in-frame clones only, minus some. The sample has 40,000 or so clones; around 76% are singletons. In its sample, this clone was seen once. A read error may produce the germline difference seen at one junction end. Healthy bone marrow donors made up the donors. Germline values: CDR1 SEHNR, CDR2 FQNEAQ (reference sequence). The CDR3 runs 12 residues. Sequenced material: PBMCs. The TCR was taken from a woman under 40 in good health and CMV-seropositive. This chain links TRBV7-9 with TRBJ2-7; maybe TRBD2 (6 bases). The CDR3 protein is CSSSSGVNEQYF. The CDR3 DNA sequence: TGTTCCAGCAGCTCGGGGGTTAACGAGCAGTACTTC.